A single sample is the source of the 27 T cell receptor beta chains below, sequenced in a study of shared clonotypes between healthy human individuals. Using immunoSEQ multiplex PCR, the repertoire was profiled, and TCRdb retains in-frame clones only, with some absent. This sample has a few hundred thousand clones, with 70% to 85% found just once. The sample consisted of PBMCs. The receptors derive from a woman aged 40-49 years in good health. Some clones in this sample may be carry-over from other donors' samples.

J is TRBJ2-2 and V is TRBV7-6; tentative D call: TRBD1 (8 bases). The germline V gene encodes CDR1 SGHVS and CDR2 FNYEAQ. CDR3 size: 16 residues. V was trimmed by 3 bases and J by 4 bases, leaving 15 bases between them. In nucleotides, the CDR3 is TGTGCCAGCAGCTTGCTGGACAGGGAGGGCACCGGGGAGCTGTTTTTT. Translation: CASSLLDREGTGELFF.

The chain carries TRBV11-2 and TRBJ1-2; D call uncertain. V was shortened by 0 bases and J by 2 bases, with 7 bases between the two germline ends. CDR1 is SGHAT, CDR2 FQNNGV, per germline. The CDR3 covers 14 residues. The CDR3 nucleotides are TGTGCCAGCAGCTTAGACCACAGCAACTATGGCTACACCTTC. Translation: CASSLDHSNYGYTF. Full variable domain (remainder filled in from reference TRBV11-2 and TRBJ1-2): EAGVAQSPRYKIIEKRQSVAFWCNPISGHATLYWYQQILGQGPKLLIQFQNNGVVDDSQLPKDRFSAERLKGVDSTLKIQPAKLEDSAVYLCASSLDHSNYGYTFGSGTRLTVV.

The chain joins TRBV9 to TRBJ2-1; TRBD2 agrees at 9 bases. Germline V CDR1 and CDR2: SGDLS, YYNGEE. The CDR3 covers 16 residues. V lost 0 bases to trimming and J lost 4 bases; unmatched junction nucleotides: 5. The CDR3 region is CASSVGPSGIYNEQFF. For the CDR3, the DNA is TGTGCCAGCAGCGTAGGGCCTAGCGGGATTTACAATGAGCAGTTCTTC. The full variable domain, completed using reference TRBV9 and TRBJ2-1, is DSGVTQTPKHLITATGQRVTLRCSPRSGDLSVYWYQQSLDQGLQFLIQYYNGEERAKGNILERFSAQQFPDLHSELNLSSLELGDSALYFCASSVGPSGIYNEQFFGPGTRLTVL.

CDR3 bases: TGTGCCACCAGCGGGGACATCTCTGGAAACACCATATATTTT. Encoded protein: CATSGDISGNTIYF. The gene calls are TRBV15 and TRBJ1-3; D perhaps matches TRBD1 (6 bases). CDR3 length: 14 amino acids. V shed 5 bases and J shed 0 bases, with 8 bases lying between them. CDR1 and CDR2 from the germline V gene are LNHNV and YYDKDF (reference sequence).

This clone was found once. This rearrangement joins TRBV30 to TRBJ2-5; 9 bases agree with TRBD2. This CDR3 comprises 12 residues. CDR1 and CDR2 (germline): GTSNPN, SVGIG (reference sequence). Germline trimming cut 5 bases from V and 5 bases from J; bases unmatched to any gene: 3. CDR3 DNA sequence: TGTGCCTGGGAAGCGGGGGGTGAGACCCAGTACTTC. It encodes CAWEAGGETQYF.

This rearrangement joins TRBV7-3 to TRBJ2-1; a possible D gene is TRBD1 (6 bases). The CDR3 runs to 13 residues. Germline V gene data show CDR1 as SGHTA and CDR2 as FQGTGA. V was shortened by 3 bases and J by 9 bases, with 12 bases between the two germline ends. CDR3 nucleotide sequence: TGTGCCAGCAGCTTCGGACAGTTCGGTGAGCAGTTCTTC. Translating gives CASSFGQFGEQFF.

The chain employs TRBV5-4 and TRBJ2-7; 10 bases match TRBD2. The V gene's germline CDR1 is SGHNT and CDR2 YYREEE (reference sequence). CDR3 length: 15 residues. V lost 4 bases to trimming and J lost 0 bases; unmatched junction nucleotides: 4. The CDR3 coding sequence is TGTGCCAGCAGCACCAGACTAGCGGGCTCCTACGAGCAGTACTTC. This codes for CASSTRLAGSYEQYF.

The CDR3 protein is CASSRGTGGPVNEQFF. In DNA, the CDR3 is TGTGCCAGCAGCCGCGGGACAGGGGGGCCCGTCAATGAGCAGTTCTTC. This chain joins TRBV4-2 and TRBJ2-1; 11 positions match TRBD1. The CDR3 length is 16 residues. Germline V lookup: CDR1 LGHNA, CDR2 YNFKEQ. J lost 6 bases, V lost 4 bases, and 8 bases had no gene match.

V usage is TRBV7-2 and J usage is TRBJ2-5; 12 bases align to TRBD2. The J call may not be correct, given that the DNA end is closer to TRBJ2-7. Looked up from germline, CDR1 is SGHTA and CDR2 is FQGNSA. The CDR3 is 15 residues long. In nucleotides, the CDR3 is TGTGCCAGCAGCTCCGGGACTAGCGGGCCCTACGAGCAGTACTTC. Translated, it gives CASSSGTSGPYEQYF.

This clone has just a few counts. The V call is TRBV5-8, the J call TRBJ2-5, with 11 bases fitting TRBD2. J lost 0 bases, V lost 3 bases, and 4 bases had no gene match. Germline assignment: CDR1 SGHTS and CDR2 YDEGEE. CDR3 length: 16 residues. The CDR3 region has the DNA TGTGCCAGCAGCTATTTAGCGGGAGGGAACCAAGAGACCCAGTACTTC. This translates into CASSYLAGGNQETQYF. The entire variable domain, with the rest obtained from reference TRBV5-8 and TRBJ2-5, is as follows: EAGVTQSPTHLIKTRGQQATLRCSPISGHTSVYWYQQALGLGLQFLLWYDEGEERNRGNFPPRFSGRQFPNYSSELNVNALELEDSALYLCASSYLAGGNQETQYFGPGTRLLVL.

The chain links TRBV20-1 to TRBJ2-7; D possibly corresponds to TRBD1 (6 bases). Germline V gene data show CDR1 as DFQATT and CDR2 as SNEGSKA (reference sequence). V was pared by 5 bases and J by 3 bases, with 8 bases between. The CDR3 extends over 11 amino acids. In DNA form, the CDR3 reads TGCAGTGCTGGGACACTCTACGAGCAGTACTTC. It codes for CSAGTLYEQYF.

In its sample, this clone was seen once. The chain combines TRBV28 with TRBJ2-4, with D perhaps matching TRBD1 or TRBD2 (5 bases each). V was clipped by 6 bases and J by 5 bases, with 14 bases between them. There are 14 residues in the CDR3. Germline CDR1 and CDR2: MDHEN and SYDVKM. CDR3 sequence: CASSNPGPQNIQYF. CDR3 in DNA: TGTGCCAGCAGCAACCCGGGACCACAAAACATTCAGTACTTC.

The CDR3 DNA follows: TGTGCCAGCAAGAAGACTAGCGGGGCCTTTTACGAGCAGTACTTC. As protein: CASKKTSGAFYEQYF. The chain couples TRBV2 to TRBJ2-7, with 11 bases identical to TRBD2. The germline V gene has CDR1 SNHLY and CDR2 FYNNEI. The ends lost 7 bases at V and 4 bases at J; junction bases unmatched: 9. The CDR3 extends over 15 amino acids.

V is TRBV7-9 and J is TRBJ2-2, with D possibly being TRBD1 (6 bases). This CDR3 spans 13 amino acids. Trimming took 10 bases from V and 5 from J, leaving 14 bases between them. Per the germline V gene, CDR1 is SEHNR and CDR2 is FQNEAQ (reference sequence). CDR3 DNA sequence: TGTGCCAACCACAGGGTGCGGACCGGGGAGCTGTTTTTT. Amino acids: CANHRVRTGELFF. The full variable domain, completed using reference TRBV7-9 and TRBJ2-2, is DTGVSQNPRHKITKRGQNVTFRCDPISEHNRLYWYRQTLGQGPEFLTYFQNEAQLEKSRLLSDRFSAERPKGSFSTLEIQRTEQGDSAMYLCANHRVRTGELFFGEGSRLTVL.

The CDR3 here is CSVASGTSDQPQHF. The CDR3, as DNA: TGCAGCGTGGCCTCGGGGACCTCTGATCAGCCCCAGCATTTT. The rearrangement links TRBV29-1 to TRBJ1-5; perhaps TRBD1 as D (5 bases). This CDR3 is built from 14 residues. Trimming removed 6 bases from V and 5 bases from J, with 17 bases in between. Germline V CDR1 and CDR2: SQVTM, ANQGSEA.

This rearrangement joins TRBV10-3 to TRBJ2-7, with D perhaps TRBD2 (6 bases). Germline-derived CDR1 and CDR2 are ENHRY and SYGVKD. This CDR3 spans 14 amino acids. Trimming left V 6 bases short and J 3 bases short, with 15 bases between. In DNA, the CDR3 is TGTGCCATCAGCCCTCCCGGCGGGATCTACGAGCAGTACTTC. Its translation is CAISPPGGIYEQYF.

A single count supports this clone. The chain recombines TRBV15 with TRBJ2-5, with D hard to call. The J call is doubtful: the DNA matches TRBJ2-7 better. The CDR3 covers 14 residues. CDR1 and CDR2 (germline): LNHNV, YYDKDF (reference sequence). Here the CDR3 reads CATSRAWASYEQYF. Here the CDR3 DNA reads TGTGCCACCAGCAGAGCGTGGGCCTCCTACGAGCAGTACTTC.

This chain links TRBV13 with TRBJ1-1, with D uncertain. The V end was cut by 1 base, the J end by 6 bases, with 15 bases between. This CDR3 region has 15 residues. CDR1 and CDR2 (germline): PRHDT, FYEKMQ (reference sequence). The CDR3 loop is CASSLEAGGRSEAFF. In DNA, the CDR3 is TGTGCCAGCAGCTTAGAAGCGGGCGGGCGGTCTGAAGCTTTCTTT.

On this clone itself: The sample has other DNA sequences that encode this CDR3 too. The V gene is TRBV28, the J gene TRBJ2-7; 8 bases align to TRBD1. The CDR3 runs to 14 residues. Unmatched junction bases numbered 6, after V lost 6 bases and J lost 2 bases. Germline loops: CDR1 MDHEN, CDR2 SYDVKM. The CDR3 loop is CASRPGQATYEQYF. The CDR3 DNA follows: TGTGCCAGCAGGCCGGGACAGGCTACCTACGAGCAGTACTTC. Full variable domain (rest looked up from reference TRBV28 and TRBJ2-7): DVKVTQSSRYLVKRTGEKVFLECVQDMDHENMFWYRQDPGLGLRLIYFSYDVKMKEKGDIPEGYSVSREKKERFSLILESASTNQTSMYLCASRPGQATYEQYFGPGTRLTVT.

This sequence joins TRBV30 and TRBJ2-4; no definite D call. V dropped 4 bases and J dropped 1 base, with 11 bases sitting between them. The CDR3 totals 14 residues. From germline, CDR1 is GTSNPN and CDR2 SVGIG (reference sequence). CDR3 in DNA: TGTGCCTGGAATGGTCACTCGGCCAAAAACATTCAGTACTTC. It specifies CAWNGHSAKNIQYF. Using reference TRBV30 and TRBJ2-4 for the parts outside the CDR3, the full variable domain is SQTIHQWPATLVQPVGSPLSLECTVEGTSNPNLYWYRQAAGRGLQLLFYSVGIGQISSEVPQNLSASRPQDRQFILSSKKLLLSDSGFYLCAWNGHSAKNIQYFGAGTRLSVL.

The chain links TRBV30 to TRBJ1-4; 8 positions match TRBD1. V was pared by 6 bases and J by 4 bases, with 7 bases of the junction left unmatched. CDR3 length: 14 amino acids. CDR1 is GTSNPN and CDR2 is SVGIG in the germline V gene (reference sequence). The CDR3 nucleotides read TGTGCCTGCCCCACAGGGGGGCTTAATGAAAAACTGTTTTTT. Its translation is CACPTGGLNEKLFF.

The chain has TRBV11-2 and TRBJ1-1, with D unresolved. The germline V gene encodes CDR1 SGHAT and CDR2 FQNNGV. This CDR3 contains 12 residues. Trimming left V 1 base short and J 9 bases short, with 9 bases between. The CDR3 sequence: CASSLVDLQAFF. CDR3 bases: TGTGCCAGCAGCTTAGTGGACCTGCAAGCTTTCTTT.

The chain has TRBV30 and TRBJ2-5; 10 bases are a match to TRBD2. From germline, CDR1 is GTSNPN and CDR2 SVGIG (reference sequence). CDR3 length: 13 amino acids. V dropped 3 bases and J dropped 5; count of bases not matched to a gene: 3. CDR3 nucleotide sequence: TGTGCCTGGAGACTAGCGGGACAGGAGACCCAGTACTTC. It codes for CAWRLAGQETQYF.

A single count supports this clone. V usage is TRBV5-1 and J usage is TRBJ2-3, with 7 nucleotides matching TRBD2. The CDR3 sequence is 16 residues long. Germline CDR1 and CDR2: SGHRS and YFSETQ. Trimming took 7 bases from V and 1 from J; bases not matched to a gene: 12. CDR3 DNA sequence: TGCGCCAGCGGATCGGGAGGTTTTCTGGGCACAGATACGCAGTATTTT. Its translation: CASGSGGFLGTDTQYF.

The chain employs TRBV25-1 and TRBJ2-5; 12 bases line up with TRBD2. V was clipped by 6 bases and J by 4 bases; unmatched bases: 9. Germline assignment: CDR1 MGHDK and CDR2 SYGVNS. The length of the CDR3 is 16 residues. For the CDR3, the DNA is TGTGCCAGCAGGGCCGGGGCTAGCGGGAGGGGAGAGACCCAGTACTTC. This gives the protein CASRAGASGRGETQYF. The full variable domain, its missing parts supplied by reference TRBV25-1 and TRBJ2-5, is EADIYQTPRYLVIGTGKKITLECSQTMGHDKMYWYQQDPGMELHLIHYSYGVNSTEKGDLSSESTVSRIRTEHFPLTLESARPSHTSQYLCASRAGASGRGETQYFGPGTRLLVL.

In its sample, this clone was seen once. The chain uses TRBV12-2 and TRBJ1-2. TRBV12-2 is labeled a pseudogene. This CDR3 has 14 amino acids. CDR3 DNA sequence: TGTGCAAGTCGCTTCCAAGGAGCACACTATGGCTACACCTTC. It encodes CASRFQGAHYGYTF.

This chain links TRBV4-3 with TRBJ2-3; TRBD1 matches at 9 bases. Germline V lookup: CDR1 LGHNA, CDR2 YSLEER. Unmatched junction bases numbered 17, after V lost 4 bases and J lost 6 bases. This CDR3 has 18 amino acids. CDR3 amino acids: CASSPTPWTGAVWDTQYF. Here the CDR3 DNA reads TGCGCCAGCAGCCCAACGCCTTGGACAGGGGCCGTGTGGGATACGCAGTATTTT.